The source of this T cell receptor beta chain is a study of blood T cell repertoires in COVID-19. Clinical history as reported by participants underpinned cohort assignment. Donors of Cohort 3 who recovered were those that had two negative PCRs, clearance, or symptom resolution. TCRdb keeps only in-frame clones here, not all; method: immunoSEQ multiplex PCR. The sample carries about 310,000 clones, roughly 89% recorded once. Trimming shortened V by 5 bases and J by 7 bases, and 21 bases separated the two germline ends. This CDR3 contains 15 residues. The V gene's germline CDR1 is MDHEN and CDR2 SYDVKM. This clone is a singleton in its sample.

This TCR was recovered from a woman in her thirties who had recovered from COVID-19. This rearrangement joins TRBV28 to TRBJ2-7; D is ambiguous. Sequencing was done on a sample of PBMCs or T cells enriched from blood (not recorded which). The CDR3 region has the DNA TGTGCCAGCAGTACTCCCCCGCGGAGTTCCGGGGAGCAGTACTTC. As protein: CASSTPPRSSGEQYF.